This T cell receptor (beta chain) was recorded in a study of blood T cell repertoires in COVID-19. Study context: The origin of the acute and convalescent COVID-19 samples was the United States, Italy and Spain. From T cells, B-cell-depleted T cells, or PBMCs came the material, which was cDNA or gDNA.

The CDR3 contains 11 residues. Trimming cost V 9 bases and J 7 bases, with 10 bases left between them. The germline V gene encodes CDR1 SGHNT and CDR2 YYREEE (reference sequence). In the study's own analysis: By means of reference gene primer amplification, nucleated cell counts were estimated. The protocol was immunoSEQ multiplex PCR, while the TCRdb copy is restricted to in-frame clones and leaves out a portion. That table supplies the V and J calls and clone size; D and trimming were determined from the DNA. The data hold about 110,000 clones, with around three quarters observed a single time. This TCR derives from a human donor in a cohort sampled during active or convalescent COVID-19. The chain recombines TRBV5-4 with TRBJ2-2; D might be TRBD2 (5 bases). Sequenced: peripheral blood. The CDR3 DNA reads TGTGCCACATCTGAGGGCGGGGAGCTGTTTTTT. Its protein product is CATSEGGELFF.